The rows below give T cell receptor beta chains drawn from one sample of a study of control samples from healthy donors and cancer patients. Sequencing used immunoSEQ multiplex PCR; TCRdb keeps in-frame clones, though not all of them. There are about 150,000 clones in the sample; 80% to 95% occur only once, and less than 0.75% lies in the top ten. Source material: blood. Receptor source: a woman aged 25 to 45 in good health. Both conserved end residues are part of each CDR3. Each record gives: V gene, clone size, D gene, CDR3 length, J gene, CDR3 DNA, CDR3 protein. A D gene is named only where the DNA matches it firmly. Rows give clone size only sometimes, using once, few, many, or a class for an expanded clone.

>TRBV19|.|TRBD1|13|TRBJ1-6
TGTGCCAGTAGTGCCGACAGGGATTCACCCCTCCACTTT
CASSADRDSPLHF
>TRBV19|.|.|14|TRBJ1-5
TGTGCCAGTAGTATTGGGTTTAGCAATCAGCCCCAGCATTTT
CASSIGFSNQPQHF
>TRBV27|.|TRBD1|15|TRBJ1-5
TGTGCCAGCAGTACCATGACAGGGGCCAATCAGCCCCAGCATTTT
CASSTMTGANQPQHF
>TRBV19|.|TRBD2|17|TRBJ2-2
TGTGCCAGTAGCTCTCTGACTAGCGGGAGAGAAGGCGGGGAGCTGTTTTTT
CASSSLTSGREGGELFF
>TRBV12-5|.|TRBD1|14|TRBJ2-3
TGTGCTAGTGGTTTGGGCTCAGGGGGTGATACGCAGTATTTT
CASGLGSGGDTQYF
>TRBV19|.|.|14|TRBJ1-1
TGTGCCAGTAGTATTGCGCAGGTCTCGACTGAAGCTTTCTTT
CASSIAQVSTEAFF
>TRBV27|.|.|10|TRBJ2-7
TGTGCCACGTCCATCTACGAGCAGTACTTC
CATSIYEQYF
>TRBV13|.|.|16|TRBJ2-3
TGTGCCAGCAGCTATACACAGGGACTGGGGTCAGATACGCAGTATTTT
CASSYTQGLGSDTQYF
>TRBV30|once|.|14|TRBJ1-6
TGTGCCTGGAGCGGACACCCACTGGGTTCACCCCTCCACTTT
CAWSGHPLGSPLHF
>TRBV7-6|.|.|17|TRBJ1-5
TGTGCCAGCAGCTTAGCGCTTGTCAGGGGTGGCAATCAGCCCCAGCATTTT
CASSLALVRGGNQPQHF
>TRBV4-1|.|TRBD2|17|TRBJ2-1
TGCGCCAGCAGCCAAGCCGCTACTAGCGGCACCTACAATGAGCAGTTCTTC
CASSQAATSGTYNEQFF
>TRBV4-3|.|.|16|TRBJ1-4
TGCGCCAGCAGCCAAAATTTAGCGGGTATAGGTGAAAAACTGTTTTTT
CASSQNLAGIGEKLFF
>TRBV4-3|.|.|15|TRBJ2-4
TGCGCCAGCACCGAGGACTATCTAGCCAAAAACATTCAGTACTTC
CASTEDYLAKNIQYF
>TRBV4-1|.|.|14|TRBJ2-2
TGCGCCAGCAGCCCACACGGGAACACCGGGGAGCTGTTTTTT
CASSPHGNTGELFF
>TRBV30|.|TRBD2|15|TRBJ2-3
TGTGCCTGGAGTGTGGGTCTAGCGGGAGTCGATACGCAGTATTTT
CAWSVGLAGVDTQYF
>TRBV6-5|.|.|13|TRBJ2-7
TGTGCCAGTGGGACCCCCTCTTCCTACGAGCAGTACTTC
CASGTPSSYEQYF
>TRBV28|.|.|14|TRBJ1-5
TGTGCCAGCAGTTTAACGAGGGGGAATCAGCCCCAGCATTTT
CASSLTRGNQPQHF
>TRBV7-9|.|.|14|TRBJ2-7
TGTGCCAGCAGGGGACGGGGGGCCTTCGAGGGGCAGTACTTC
CASRGRGAFEGQYF
>TRBV19|.|TRBD2|15|TRBJ2-1
TGTGCCAGTAGTGTGACTAGCGGCAACCTCAATGAGCAGTTCTTC
CASSVTSGNLNEQFF
>TRBV13|.|.|13|TRBJ2-5
TGTGCCAGCAGGAAAACAGGGAGCGAGACCCAGTACTTC
CASRKTGSETQYF
>TRBV5-1|.|TRBD2|14|TRBJ2-1
TGCGCCAGCAGCTTGGCCGGGACTAGGTGGGAGCAGTTCTTC
CASSLAGTRWEQFF
>TRBV18|.|.|14|TRBJ1-6
TGTGCCAGCTCACCACAGGATTATAATTCACCCCTCCACTTT
CASSPQDYNSPLHF